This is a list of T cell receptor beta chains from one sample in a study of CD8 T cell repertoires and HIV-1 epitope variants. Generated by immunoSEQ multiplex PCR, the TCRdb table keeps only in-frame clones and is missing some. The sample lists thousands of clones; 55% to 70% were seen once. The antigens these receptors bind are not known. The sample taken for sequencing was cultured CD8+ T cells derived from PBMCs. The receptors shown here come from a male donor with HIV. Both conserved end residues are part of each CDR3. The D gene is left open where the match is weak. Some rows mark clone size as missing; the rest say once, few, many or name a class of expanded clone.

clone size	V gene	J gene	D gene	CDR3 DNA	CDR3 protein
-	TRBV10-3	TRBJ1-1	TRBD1	TGTGCCATCAGGGGCGGGACAGGGATGAACACTGAAGCTTTCTTT	CAIRGGTGMNTEAFF
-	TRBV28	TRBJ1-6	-	TGTGCCAGCAGTCCGACTTTGTGGGATAATTCACCCCTCCACTTT	CASSPTLWDNSPLHF
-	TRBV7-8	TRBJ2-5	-	TGTGCCAGCAGCTTAGCGACAGGTTCCCAAGAGACCCAGTACTTC	CASSLATGSQETQYF
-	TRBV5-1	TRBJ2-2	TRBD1	TGCGCCAGCAGCTTGGGACAGGGTGATTTTGGGGAGCTGTTTTTT	CASSLGQGDFGELFF
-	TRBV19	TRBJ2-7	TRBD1	TGTGCCAGTAGGCCAGATGCCGGGACAGGGATCGACGAGCAGTACTTC	CASRPDAGTGIDEQYF
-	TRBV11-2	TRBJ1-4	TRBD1	TGTGCCAGCGGGTGGACCGGGACAGATAATGAAAAACTGTTTTTT	CASGWTGTDNEKLFF
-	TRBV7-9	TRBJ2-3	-	TGTGCCAGCAGCCCCGCAGGGTCCTCACGCACAGATACGCAGTATTTT	CASSPAGSSRTDTQYF
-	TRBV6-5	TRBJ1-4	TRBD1	TGTGCCAGCAGTTTAAGGACAGGCGACACTGGAGAAAAACTGTTTTTT	CASSLRTGDTGEKLFF
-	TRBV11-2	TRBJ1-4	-	TGTGCCAGCAGCCTGCAGGACAGCTTTAATGAAAAACTGTTTTTT	CASSLQDSFNEKLFF
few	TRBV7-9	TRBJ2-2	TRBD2	TGTGCCAGCAGCTTAGTCCGGGGGGCCGGGGAGCTGTTTTTT	CASSLVRGAGELFF